This TCR beta chain was observed in a study of CD8 T cells in Susac syndrome. Random-hexamer reverse transcription was applied to about 0.45 to 1 ug RNA. TCRdb redid the calling of the immunoSEQ multiplex PCR reads with MiXCR, one entry per CDR3 protein. Of 70,000 to 95,000 distinct CDR3 sequences listed, approximately 95% are singletons. Per the germline V gene, CDR1 is MNHNS and CDR2 is SASEGT. The CDR3 is 15 amino acids. V lost 6 bases and J lost 5, with 19 bases in between. V and J are TRBV6-1 and TRBJ1-1, with D uncertain. Sequenced input: CD8+ T cells from PBMCs. This TCR derives from a human donor with Susac syndrome. The CDR3: CASSDKTEGLTEAFF. CDR3 coding DNA: TGTGCCAGCAGCGATAAGACCGAAGGCCTTACTGAAGCTTTCTTT.